These T cell receptor beta chains were read from a single sample in a study of Graves' ophthalmopathy and Graves' hyperthyroidism. TCRdb re-called the multiplex PCR reads with MiXCR, one entry per CDR3 protein. The sample has a few hundred thousand distinct CDR3 sequences, 15% to 20% seen once. The sequenced sample consisted of peripheral blood. Receptors originate from an adult man with Graves' ophthalmopathy. CDR3s include the opening cysteine and the closing phenylalanine or tryptophan. D genes are given only for firm matches. Not all rows give a size; the values are once, few, many and, for expanded clones, a class.

v_gene: TRBV4-1
d_gene: -
j_gene: TRBJ2-7
abundance: many
CDR3nt: TGCGCCAGCAGCCGTCCGGGATCTATTTACGAGCAGTACTTC
CDR3aa: CASSRPGSIYEQYF

v_gene: TRBV11-2
d_gene: -
j_gene: TRBJ2-7
abundance: many
CDR3nt: TGTGCCAGCAGCTTAGCTAGTGGCTGGGAGCAGTACTTC
CDR3aa: CASSLASGWEQYF

v_gene: TRBV10-3
d_gene: -
j_gene: TRBJ2-5
abundance: many
CDR3nt: TGTGCCATCAGTGAATCGGAAAAAGAGACCCAGTACTTC
CDR3aa: CAISESEKETQYF

v_gene: TRBV29-1
d_gene: -
j_gene: TRBJ1-2
abundance: many
CDR3nt: TGCAGCGTTCCGGGACGGACCGACTATGGCTACACCTTC
CDR3aa: CSVPGRTDYGYTF

v_gene: TRBV20-1
d_gene: -
j_gene: TRBJ1-5
abundance: many
CDR3nt: TGCAGTGCTGTGAAGTCGACCCAGCATTTT
CDR3aa: CSAVKSTQHF

v_gene: TRBV6-1
d_gene: TRBD1
j_gene: TRBJ1-5
abundance: few
CDR3nt: TGTGCCAGCAGGGGGACAGGGGGTTATAGCAATCAGCCCCAGCATTTT
CDR3aa: CASRGTGGYSNQPQHF

v_gene: TRBV6-5
d_gene: -
j_gene: TRBJ1-5
abundance: many
CDR3nt: TGTGCCAGCAGTTACTCCGCAGGGGACGGCCCCCAGCATTTT
CDR3aa: CASSYSAGDGPQHF

v_gene: TRBV15
d_gene: -
j_gene: TRBJ2-2
abundance: many
CDR3nt: TGTGCCACCCTTAGGGCCACCGGGGAGCTGTTTTTT
CDR3aa: CATLRATGELFF

v_gene: TRBV6-1
d_gene: -
j_gene: TRBJ1-5
abundance: -
CDR3nt: TGTGTCAGCAGTGCCAAGACAGACGGCAATCAGCCCCAGCATTTT
CDR3aa: CVSSAKTDGNQPQHF

v_gene: TRBV18
d_gene: TRBD1
j_gene: TRBJ2-7
abundance: many
CDR3nt: TGTGCCAGCTCACCGGGACAGGGGGCGAAATACGAGCAGTACTTC
CDR3aa: CASSPGQGAKYEQYF

v_gene: TRBV5-1
d_gene: TRBD1
j_gene: TRBJ2-5
abundance: many
CDR3nt: TGCGCCAGCACCCTGAGAGGGGGCTACCAAGAGACCCAGTACTTC
CDR3aa: CASTLRGGYQETQYF

v_gene: TRBV3-1
d_gene: -
j_gene: TRBJ2-7
abundance: many
CDR3nt: TGTGCCAGCAGCCAAGGACTTTCCACCTCCTACGAGCAGTACTTC
CDR3aa: CASSQGLSTSYEQYF

v_gene: TRBV24-1
d_gene: TRBD1
j_gene: TRBJ1-5
abundance: many
CDR3nt: TGTGCCACCAGTGACTCCGGGACAGGGAACAATCAGCCCCAGCATTTT
CDR3aa: CATSDSGTGNNQPQHF

v_gene: TRBV6-2/TRBV6-3
d_gene: -
j_gene: TRBJ1-2
abundance: many
CDR3nt: TGTGCCAGCAGTTACCCCTCTGGTGGCTACACCTTC
CDR3aa: CASSYPSGGYTF

v_gene: TRBV6-2/TRBV6-3
d_gene: TRBD1
j_gene: TRBJ1-6
abundance: many
CDR3nt: TGTGCCAGCAGTTGGACAGGGTATTCACCCCTCCACTTT
CDR3aa: CASSWTGYSPLHF

v_gene: TRBV11-2
d_gene: -
j_gene: TRBJ2-7
abundance: many
CDR3nt: TGTGCCAGCAGCTTAGATCGTCGGGGCGAGCAGTACTTC
CDR3aa: CASSLDRRGEQYF

v_gene: TRBV9
d_gene: -
j_gene: TRBJ1-2
abundance: -
CDR3nt: TGTGCCAGCAGCGTAAATCTAGGTAATCACTTCAGAGCTAACTATGGCTACACCTTC
CDR3aa: CASSVNLGNHFRANYGYTF

v_gene: TRBV19
d_gene: TRBD1
j_gene: TRBJ2-4
abundance: many
CDR3nt: TGTGCCAGTAGTATTGTGGGACAGGGGGCGGAAAACATTCAGTACTTC
CDR3aa: CASSIVGQGAENIQYF